This T cell receptor (beta chain) is drawn from a study of graft-versus-host responses after intestinal transplantation. Across the whole study: Anti-thymocyte globulin induction, then tacrolimus and steroids for about three years, went to all recipients.

Trimming cost V 6 bases and J 11 bases, with 11 bases left between them. Germline lookup yields CDR1 MNHNS and CDR2 SASEGT. The CDR3 extends over 11 amino acids. Note on this clone: The target antigen is unknown.

General study findings and limits: The marrow of recipients harbored GvH clones, and ileum or blood showed some of them first. Graft-donor T cell macrochimerism coincided with high graft-versus-host to host-versus-graft clonal ratios in allografts.

Clones were read by immunoSEQ multiplex PCR, and TCRdb kept only the in-frame ones, dropping some. Here the sample spans fewer than 100,000 clones, about 83% being singletons. This clonotype was sampled from a human patient who received an intestinal transplant, so some T cells may come from the graft donor. Material: PBMCs, obtained 255 days after intestinal transplant. The rearrangement uses TRBV6-1 and TRBJ1-5; a weak D match, TRBD1 (5 bases). CDR3 nucleotides: TGTGCCAGCAGCGGACAAGCCGCCCAGCATTTT. Amino acid sequence: CASSGQAAQHF.